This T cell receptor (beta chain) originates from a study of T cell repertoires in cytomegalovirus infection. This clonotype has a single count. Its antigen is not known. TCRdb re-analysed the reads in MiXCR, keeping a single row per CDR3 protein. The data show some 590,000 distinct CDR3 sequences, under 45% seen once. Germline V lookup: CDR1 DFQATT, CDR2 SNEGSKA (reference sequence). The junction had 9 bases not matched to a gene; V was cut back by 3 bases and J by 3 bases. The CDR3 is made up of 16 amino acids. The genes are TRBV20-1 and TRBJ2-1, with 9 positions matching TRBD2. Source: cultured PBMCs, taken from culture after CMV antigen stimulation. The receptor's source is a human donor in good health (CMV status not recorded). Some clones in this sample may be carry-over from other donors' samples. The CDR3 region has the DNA TGCAGTGCTAGGATAGCTAGCGGGATTAGCTACAATGAGCAGTTCTTC. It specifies CSARIASGISYNEQFF.